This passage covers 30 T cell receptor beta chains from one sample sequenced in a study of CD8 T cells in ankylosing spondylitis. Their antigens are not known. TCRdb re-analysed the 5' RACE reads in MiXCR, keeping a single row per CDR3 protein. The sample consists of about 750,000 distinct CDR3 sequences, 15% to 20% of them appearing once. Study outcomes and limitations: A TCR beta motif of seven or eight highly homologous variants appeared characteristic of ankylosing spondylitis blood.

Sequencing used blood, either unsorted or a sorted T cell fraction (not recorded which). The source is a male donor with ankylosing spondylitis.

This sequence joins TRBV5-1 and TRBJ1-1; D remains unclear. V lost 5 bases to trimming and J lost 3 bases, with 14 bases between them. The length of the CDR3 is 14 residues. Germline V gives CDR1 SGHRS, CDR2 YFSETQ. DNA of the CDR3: TGCGCCAGCAGTCATGGGTTGCGGGACACTGAAGCTTTCTTT. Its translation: CASSHGLRDTEAFF. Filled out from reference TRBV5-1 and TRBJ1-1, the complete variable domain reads KAGVTQTPRYLIKTRGQQVTLSCSPISGHRSVSWYQQTPGQGLQFLFEYFSETQRNKGNFPGRFSGRQFSNSRSEMNVSTLELGDSALYLCASSHGLRDTEAFFGQGTRLTVV.

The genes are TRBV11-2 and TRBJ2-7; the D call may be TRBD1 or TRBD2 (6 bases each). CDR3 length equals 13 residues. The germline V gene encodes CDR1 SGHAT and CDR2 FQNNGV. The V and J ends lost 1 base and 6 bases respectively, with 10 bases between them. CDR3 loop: CASSLGGACEQYF. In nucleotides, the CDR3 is TGTGCCAGCAGCTTAGGGGGGGCCTGCGAGCAGTACTTC.

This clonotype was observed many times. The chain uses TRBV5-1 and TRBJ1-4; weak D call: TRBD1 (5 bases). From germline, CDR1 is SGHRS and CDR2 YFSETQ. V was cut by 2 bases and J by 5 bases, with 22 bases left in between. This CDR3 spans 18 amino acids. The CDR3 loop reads CASSLDTYPGGRNEKLFF. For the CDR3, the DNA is TGCGCCAGCAGCTTAGACACCTACCCCGGGGGGAGGAATGAAAAACTGTTTTTT.

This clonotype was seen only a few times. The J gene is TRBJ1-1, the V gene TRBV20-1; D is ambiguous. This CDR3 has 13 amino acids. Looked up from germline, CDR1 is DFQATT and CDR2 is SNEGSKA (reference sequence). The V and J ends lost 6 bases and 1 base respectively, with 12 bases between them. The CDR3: CSAPMRTNTEAFF. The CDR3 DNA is TGCAGTGCCCCCATGAGGACGAACACTGAAGCTTTCTTT.

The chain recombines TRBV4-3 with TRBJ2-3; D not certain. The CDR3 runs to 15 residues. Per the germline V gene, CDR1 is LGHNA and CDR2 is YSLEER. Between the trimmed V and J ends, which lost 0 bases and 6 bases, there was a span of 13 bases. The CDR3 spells CASSQDLTGVDTQYF. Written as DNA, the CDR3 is TGCGCCAGCAGCCAAGATCTAACCGGAGTGGATACGCAGTATTTT.

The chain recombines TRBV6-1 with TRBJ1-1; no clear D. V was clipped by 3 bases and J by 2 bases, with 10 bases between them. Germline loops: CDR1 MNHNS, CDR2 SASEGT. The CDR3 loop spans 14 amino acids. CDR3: CASSDPGFNTEAFF. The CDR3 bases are TGTGCCAGCAGTGACCCGGGTTTTAACACTGAAGCTTTCTTT.

CDR3 amino acids: CASSSPWSGGARETQYF. The CDR3 bases are TGTGCCAGCAGTTCCCCCTGGAGCGGGGGGGCCCGAGAGACCCAGTACTTC. The chain uses TRBV2 and TRBJ2-5; TRBD2 matches at 10 bases. The J segment lost 4 bases and the V segment lost 5 bases, leaving 13 bases of the junction unmatched. The germline CDR1 and CDR2 sequences are SNHLY and FYNNEI. This CDR3 spans 17 amino acids.

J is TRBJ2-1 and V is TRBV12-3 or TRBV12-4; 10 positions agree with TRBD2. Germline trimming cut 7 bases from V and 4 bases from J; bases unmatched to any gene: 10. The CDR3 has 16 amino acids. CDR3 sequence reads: CASTPASGGQYNEQFF. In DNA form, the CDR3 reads TGTGCCAGCACCCCGGCTAGCGGGGGACAATACAATGAGCAGTTCTTC.

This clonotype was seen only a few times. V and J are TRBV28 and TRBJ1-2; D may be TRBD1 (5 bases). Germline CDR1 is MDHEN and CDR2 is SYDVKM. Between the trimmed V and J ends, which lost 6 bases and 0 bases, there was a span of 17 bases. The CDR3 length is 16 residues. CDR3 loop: CASRLSLGVPNYGYTF. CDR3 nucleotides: TGTGCCAGCAGACTCTCCCTAGGGGTACCTAACTATGGCTACACCTTC.

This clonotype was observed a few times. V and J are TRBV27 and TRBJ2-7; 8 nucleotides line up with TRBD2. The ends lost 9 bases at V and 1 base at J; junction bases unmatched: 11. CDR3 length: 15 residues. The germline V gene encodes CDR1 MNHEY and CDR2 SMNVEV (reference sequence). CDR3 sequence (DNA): TGTGCCAGTCTCGCCCTGGCGGGAGGTTCCTACGAGCAGTACTTC. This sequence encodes CASLALAGGSYEQYF.

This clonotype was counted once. The CDR3 loop is CASTLGLAGLEKQYF. In DNA, the CDR3 is TGTGCCAGCACCCTAGGACTAGCGGGTTTGGAGAAGCAGTACTTC. J is TRBJ2-7 and V is TRBV12-3 or TRBV12-4; 11 nucleotides match TRBD2. This CDR3 region has 15 residues. V was pared by 7 bases and J by 8 bases, with 13 bases of the junction left unmatched.

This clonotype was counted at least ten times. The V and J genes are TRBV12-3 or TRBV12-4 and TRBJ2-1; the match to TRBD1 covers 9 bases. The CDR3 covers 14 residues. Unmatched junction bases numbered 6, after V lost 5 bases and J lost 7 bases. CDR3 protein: CASSPGTGWNEQFF. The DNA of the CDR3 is TGTGCCAGCAGTCCCGGGACAGGGTGGAATGAGCAGTTCTTC.

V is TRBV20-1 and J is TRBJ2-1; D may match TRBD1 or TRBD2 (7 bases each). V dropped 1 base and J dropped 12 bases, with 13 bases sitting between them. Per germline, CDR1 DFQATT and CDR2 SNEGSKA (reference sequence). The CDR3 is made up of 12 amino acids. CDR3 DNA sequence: TGCAGTGCTAGAGGCGACAGGGAGGGGCAGTTCTTC. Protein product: CSARGDREGQFF.

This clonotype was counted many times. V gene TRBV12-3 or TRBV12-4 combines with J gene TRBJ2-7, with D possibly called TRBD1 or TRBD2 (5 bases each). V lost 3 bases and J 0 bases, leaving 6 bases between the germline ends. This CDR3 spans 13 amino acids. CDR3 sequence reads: CASSFGTSYEQYF. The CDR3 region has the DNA TGTGCCAGCAGTTTCGGGACCTCCTACGAGCAGTACTTC.

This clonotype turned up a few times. The CDR3 spells CSVERDTQYF. CDR3 bases: TGCAGCGTTGAGCGGGATACGCAGTATTTT. V and J are TRBV29-1 and TRBJ2-3; D not resolved. Germline CDR1 SQVTM, CDR2 ANQGSEA. The length of the CDR3 is 10 residues. V was pared by 3 bases and J by 6 bases, with 4 bases between.

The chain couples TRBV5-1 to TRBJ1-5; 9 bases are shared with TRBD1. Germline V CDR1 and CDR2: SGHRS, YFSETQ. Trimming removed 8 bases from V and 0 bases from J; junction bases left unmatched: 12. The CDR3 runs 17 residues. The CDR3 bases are TGCGCCAGAACCCGGGACAGGGCCAATTATAGCAATCAGCCCCAGCATTTT. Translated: CARTRDRANYSNQPQHF.

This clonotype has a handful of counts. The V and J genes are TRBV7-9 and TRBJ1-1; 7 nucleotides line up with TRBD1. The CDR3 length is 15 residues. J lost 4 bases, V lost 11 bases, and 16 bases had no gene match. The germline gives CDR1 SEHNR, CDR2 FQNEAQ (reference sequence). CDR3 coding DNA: TGTGCCGGGGCCCAGGGGGGAGCGGTAAGCACTGAAGCTTTCTTT. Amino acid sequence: CAGAQGGAVSTEAFF.

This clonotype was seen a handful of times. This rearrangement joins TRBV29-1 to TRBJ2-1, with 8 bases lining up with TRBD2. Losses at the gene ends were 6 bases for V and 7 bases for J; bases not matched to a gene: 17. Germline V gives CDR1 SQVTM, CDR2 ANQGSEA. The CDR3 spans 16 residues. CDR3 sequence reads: CSVTGTGAGVENEQFF. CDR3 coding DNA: TGCAGCGTAACAGGGACGGGAGCGGGAGTTGAGAATGAGCAGTTCTTC.

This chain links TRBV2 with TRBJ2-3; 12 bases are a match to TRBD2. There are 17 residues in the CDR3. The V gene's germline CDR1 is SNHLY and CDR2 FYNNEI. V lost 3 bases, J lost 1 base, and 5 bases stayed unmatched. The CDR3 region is CASSDPSGGAGTDTQYF. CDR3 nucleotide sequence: TGTGCCAGCAGTGACCCTAGCGGGGGGGCTGGCACAGATACGCAGTATTTT.

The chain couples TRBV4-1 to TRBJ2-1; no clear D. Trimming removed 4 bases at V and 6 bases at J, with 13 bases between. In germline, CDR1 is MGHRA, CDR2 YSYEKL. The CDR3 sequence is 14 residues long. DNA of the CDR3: TGCGCCAGCAGCCCCACCCCCCCTAGCAATGAGCAGTTCTTC. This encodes CASSPTPPSNEQFF.

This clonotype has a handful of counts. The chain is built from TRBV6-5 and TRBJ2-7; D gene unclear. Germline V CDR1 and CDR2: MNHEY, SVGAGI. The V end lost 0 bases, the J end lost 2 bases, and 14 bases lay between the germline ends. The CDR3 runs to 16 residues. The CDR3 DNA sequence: TGTGCCAGCAGTTACTCGATGGGCACGAGACCCTACGAGCAGTACTTC. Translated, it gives CASSYSMGTRPYEQYF.

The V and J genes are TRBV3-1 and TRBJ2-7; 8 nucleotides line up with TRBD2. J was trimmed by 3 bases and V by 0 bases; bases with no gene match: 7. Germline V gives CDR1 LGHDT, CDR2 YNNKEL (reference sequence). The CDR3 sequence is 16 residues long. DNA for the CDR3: TGTGCCAGCAGCCAAGAGTCTTGGACTAGCTACTACGAGCAGTACTTC. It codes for CASSQESWTSYYEQYF.

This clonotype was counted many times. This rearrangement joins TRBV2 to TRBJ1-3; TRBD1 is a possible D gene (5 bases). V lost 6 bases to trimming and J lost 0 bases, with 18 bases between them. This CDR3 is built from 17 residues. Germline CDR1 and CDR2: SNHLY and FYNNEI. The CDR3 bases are TGTGCCAGCAGCCACCTCCCCGGTGGGGGCTCTGGAAACACCATATATTTT. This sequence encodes CASSHLPGGGSGNTIYF.

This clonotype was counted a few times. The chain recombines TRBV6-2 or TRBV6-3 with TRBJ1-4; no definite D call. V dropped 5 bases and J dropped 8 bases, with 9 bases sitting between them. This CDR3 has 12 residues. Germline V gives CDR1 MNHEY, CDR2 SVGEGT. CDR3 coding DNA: TGTGCCAGCAGTGACACCAACGAAAAACTGTTTTTT. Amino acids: CASSDTNEKLFF.

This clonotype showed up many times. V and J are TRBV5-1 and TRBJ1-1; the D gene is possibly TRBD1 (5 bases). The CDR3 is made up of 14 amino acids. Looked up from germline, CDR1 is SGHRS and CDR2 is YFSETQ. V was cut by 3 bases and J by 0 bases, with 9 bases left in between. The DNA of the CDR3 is TGCGCCAGCAGCTCGGGGGTTCTGAACACTGAAGCTTTCTTT. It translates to CASSSGVLNTEAFF.

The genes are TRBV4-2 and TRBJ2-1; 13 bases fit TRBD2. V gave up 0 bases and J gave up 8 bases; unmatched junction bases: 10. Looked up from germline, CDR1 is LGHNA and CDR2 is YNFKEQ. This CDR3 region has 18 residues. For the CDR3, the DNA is TGTGCCAGCAGCCAAGAGGGGACTAGCGGGGACCCGACGGATGAGCAGTTCTTC. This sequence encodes CASSQEGTSGDPTDEQFF.

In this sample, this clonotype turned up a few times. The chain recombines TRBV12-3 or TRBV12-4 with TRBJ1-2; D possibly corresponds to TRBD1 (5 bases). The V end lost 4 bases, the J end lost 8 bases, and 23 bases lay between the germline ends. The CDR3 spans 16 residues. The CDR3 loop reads CASSSRGQQLLRGYTF. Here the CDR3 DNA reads TGTGCCAGCAGTTCCCGGGGCCAACAACTCCTGAGGGGCTACACCTTC.

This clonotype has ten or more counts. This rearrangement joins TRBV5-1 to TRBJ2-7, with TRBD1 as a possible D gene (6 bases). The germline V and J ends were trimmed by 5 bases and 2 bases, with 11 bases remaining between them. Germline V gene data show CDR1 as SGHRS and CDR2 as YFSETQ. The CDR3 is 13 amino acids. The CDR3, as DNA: TGCGCCAGCAGTCAGGGGACAACCTACGAGCAGTACTTC. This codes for CASSQGTTYEQYF.

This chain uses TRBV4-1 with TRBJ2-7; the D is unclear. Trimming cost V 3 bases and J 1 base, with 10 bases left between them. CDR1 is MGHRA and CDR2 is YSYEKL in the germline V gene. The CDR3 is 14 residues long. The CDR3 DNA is TGCGCCAGCAGCCATCCATTGTCGTCCTACGAGCAGTACTTC. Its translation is CASSHPLSSYEQYF.

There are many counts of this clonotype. Here the CDR3 DNA reads TGTGCCAGCAGTTTAGTTGGGATTGAGCAGTTCTTC. It specifies CASSLVGIEQFF. The J gene is TRBJ2-1, the V gene TRBV12-3 or TRBV12-4; D ambiguous. This CDR3 comprises 12 residues. V was trimmed by 1 base and J by 9 bases, leaving 7 bases between them.